Shown below are 12 T cell receptor beta chains from a single sample sequenced in a study of TIL therapy for anti-PD-1-resistant metastatic lung cancer (dated by TCRdb to the early 2020s). Interpreted using the paper, the time point label stands for: pre-treatment sample, taken before nivolumab and TIL therapy. TCR beta CDR3 regions were amplified from genomic DNA with the immunoSEQ v3 hsTCRB kit using bias-controlled multiplex PCR. TCRdb limited this immuneACCESS table to in-frame rearrangements with V and J called. A share of clones is missing; checked studies link under half to unresolved V genes, and the rest is unexplained. The sample table contains approximately 53,000 clones; only one count was recorded for 70% to 85% of them. The top ten clones comprise around 4.8% of the sample. The specimen comprised blood, sampled at baseline. The receptor source for this set is a woman aged 25-85 years with non-small cell lung cancer.

This chain connects TRBV7-2 to TRBJ2-4; TRBD2 matches at 7 bases. This CDR3 contains 14 residues. Trimming at V came to 5 bases and at J to 8 bases, leaving 9 bases not matched to a gene. The germline V gene has CDR1 SGHTA and CDR2 FQGNSA. CDR3 sequence reads: CASSAGLQSDIQYF. DNA of the CDR3: TGTGCCAGCAGCGCGGGACTACAAAGCGACATTCAGTACTTC.

The genes are TRBV7-2 and TRBJ2-7, with D uncertain. The ends were cut back, 2 bases at V and 2 bases at J, with 4 bases in the middle. This CDR3 contains 12 residues. Looked up from germline, CDR1 is SGHTA and CDR2 is FQGNSA. The CDR3 reads CASSLLAYEQYF. The DNA of the CDR3 is TGTGCCAGCAGCTTATTGGCCTACGAGCAGTACTTC.

This chain links TRBV6-1 with TRBJ1-1, with a tentative D call TRBD1 (6 bases). V lost 4 bases to trimming and J lost 7 bases, with 13 bases between them. Germline CDR1 and CDR2: MNHNS and SASEGT. This CDR3 has 13 amino acids. CDR3 DNA: TGTGCCAGCAGTGTTCGGGACACGAGTGAAGCTTTCTTT. Translation: CASSVRDTSEAFF.

The V and J genes are TRBV27 and TRBJ1-1; 8 bases fit TRBD1. The germline V gene encodes CDR1 MNHEY and CDR2 SMNVEV (reference sequence). After removal of 7 bases from V and 3 bases from J, the junction contained 7 bases not matched to a gene. The CDR3 consists of 14 residues. The CDR3 nucleotides are TGTGCCAGCAAACCAGACAGGGGAGACACTGAAGCTTTCTTT. Translated: CASKPDRGDTEAFF.

V usage is TRBV7-2 and J usage is TRBJ2-2; D may be TRBD2 (5 bases). Germline assignment: CDR1 SGHTA and CDR2 FQGNSA. V lost 1 base and J 6 bases, leaving 15 bases between the germline ends. The length of the CDR3 is 16 residues. For the CDR3, the DNA is TGTGCCAGCAGCTTAGTAGCGTATTCGCTCGCCGGGGAGCTGTTTTTT. Amino acid sequence: CASSLVAYSLAGELFF.

The chain couples TRBV11-2 to TRBJ2-7, with 9 bases matching TRBD1. CDR1 is SGHAT, CDR2 FQNNGV, per germline. The CDR3 is made up of 15 amino acids. J gave up 2 bases and V 5 bases, and 7 bases lay outside the gene matches. CDR3 coding DNA: TGTGCCAGCAGCCCCACAGGGGGCCCGGCCTACGAGCAGTACTTC. Amino acid sequence: CASSPTGGPAYEQYF.

The V and J genes are TRBV4-1 and TRBJ2-7; 8 bases are shared with TRBD2. Germline values: CDR1 MGHRA, CDR2 YSYEKL. V trimming: 8 bases; J trimming: 5 bases; junction bases outside the gene matches: 11. This CDR3 region has 14 residues. The CDR3 sequence: CASSIGGGTDEQYF. The CDR3, as DNA: TGCGCCAGCTCTATCGGGGGGGGTACTGACGAGCAGTACTTC.

This chain uses TRBV7-9 with TRBJ2-5; possibly TRBD2 for D (6 bases). The CDR3 totals 15 residues. Germline V gene lookup returns CDR1 SEHNR and CDR2 FQNEAQ (reference sequence). Trimming left V 1 base short and J 5 bases short, with 14 bases between. The DNA for the CDR3 is TGTGCCAGCAGCTTAGATGCCAGGGAGGAGGAGACCCAGTACTTC. Translation: CASSLDAREEETQYF.

The chain uses TRBV4-3 and TRBJ2-3; 13 bases are shared with TRBD2. Germline V gene data show CDR1 as LGHNA and CDR2 as YSLEER. V lost 4 bases to trimming and J lost 4 bases; unmatched junction nucleotides: 14. This CDR3 contains 19 residues. CDR3 in DNA: TGCGCCAGCAGCCCCCGAACTAGCGGGGGGGCCGATGGGGCAGATACGCAGTATTTT. Its translation: CASSPRTSGGADGADTQYF.

This chain connects TRBV7-2 to TRBJ2-7, with TRBD2 identical over 7 bases. Trimming cost V 5 bases and J 7 bases; bases outside gene matches: 14. The germline V gene has CDR1 SGHTA and CDR2 FQGNSA. The CDR3 runs 15 residues. The CDR3 DNA reads as TGTGCCAGCAGCCCATCAACCGGACTGCGGGGGGAGCAGTACTTC. Translation gives CASSPSTGLRGEQYF.

In this sample, this clone turned up once. The rearrangement uses TRBV28 and TRBJ1-5; unclear D gene. From germline, CDR1 is MDHEN and CDR2 SYDVKM. The V end lost 6 bases, the J end lost 4 bases, and 7 bases lay between the germline ends. The CDR3 covers 12 residues. For the CDR3, the DNA is TGTGCCAGCAGACGCGATAATCAGCCCCAGCATTTT. Amino acids: CASRRDNQPQHF. Full variable domain (missing parts from reference TRBV28 and TRBJ1-5): DVKVTQSSRYLVKRTGEKVFLECVQDMDHENMFWYRQDPGLGLRLIYFSYDVKMKEKGDIPEGYSVSREKKERFSLILESASTNQTSMYLCASRRDNQPQHFGDGTRLSIL.

This clone has more than one count but fewer than ten. This chain uses TRBV6-1 with TRBJ2-1; D is perhaps TRBD2 (6 bases). V lost 8 bases to trimming and J lost 4 bases, with 15 bases between them. Germline V gene sequence: CDR1 MNHNS, CDR2 SASEGT. The CDR3 is 14 amino acids. CDR3 DNA sequence: TGTGCCAGCGGGACTCCCCTTCGGTACAATGAGCAGTTCTTC. Translating gives CASGTPLRYNEQFF.